These 8 T cell receptor beta chains originate from one sample sequenced in a study of Graves' ophthalmopathy and Graves' hyperthyroidism. Investigators amplified TCR beta CDR3 regions from RNA transcripts. An opening RT-PCR round employed HTBI primers and preceded a second-round multiplex PCR. TCRdb re-analysed the multiplex PCR reads in MiXCR, keeping a single row per CDR3 protein. The data contain about 640,000 distinct CDR3 sequences, roughly 41% of them seen just once; the ten biggest clones take up under 3.5%. The sample comprised peripheral blood. Receptors originate from an adult man with Graves' ophthalmopathy.

This clonotype was recorded many times. V gene TRBV7-3 combines with J gene TRBJ1-2, with 7 bases matching TRBD1. CDR3 size: 15 residues. In germline, CDR1 is SGHTA, CDR2 FQGTGA. J lost 1 base, V lost 5 bases, and 7 bases had no gene match. This chain's CDR3 is CASSPSTGVNYGYTF. The CDR3 DNA reads as TGTGCCAGCAGCCCAAGTACAGGGGTTAACTATGGCTACACCTTC.

This clonotype came up many times. The chain is built from TRBV7-9 and TRBJ1-2; D is ambiguous. This CDR3 spans 14 amino acids. CDR1 SEHNR and CDR2 FQNEAQ come from the germline V gene (reference sequence). Trimming stripped 2 bases from V and 7 bases from J, with 14 bases between. This CDR3 is CASSLTVGEGGYTF. CDR3 in DNA: TGTGCCAGCAGCTTAACGGTAGGAGAAGGTGGCTACACCTTC.

This clonotype showed up many times. The chain uses TRBV7-2 and TRBJ2-2; TRBD1 might be the D (5 bases). V lost 5 bases to trimming and J lost 2 bases, with 18 bases between them. Germline V gene data show CDR1 as SGHTA and CDR2 as FQGNSA. This CDR3 has 17 residues. The CDR3 protein is CASSIFSQVPNTGELFF. In nucleotides, the CDR3 is TGTGCCAGCAGCATCTTTTCACAGGTCCCAAACACCGGGGAGCTGTTTTTT.

Details on this clonotype: This sequence may be a read error, since a much larger clone differs from it by one base. The chain couples TRBV10-3 to TRBJ1-4, with D perhaps TRBD1 (5 bases). V lost 5 bases to trimming and J lost 2 bases, with 12 bases between them. Germline values: CDR1 ENHRY, CDR2 SYGVKD. CDR3 length: 15 residues. The CDR3 loop is CAISYSGQTNEKLFF. The CDR3 coding sequence is TGTGCCATCAGTTACTCGGGGCAGACTAATGAAAAACTGTTTTTT.

Turning to this clonotype: Just one base apart from a much larger clone, this may be a read error. This is likely a read error, given that the CDR3 carries no conserved phenylalanine or tryptophan at its end. The genes are TRBV20-1 and TRBJ2-5; TRBD1 agrees at 9 bases. Germline loops: CDR1 DFQATT, CDR2 SNEGSKA (reference sequence). V was pared by 6 bases and J by 7 bases, with 6 bases of the junction left unmatched. The CDR3 has 12 residues. CDR3 bases: TGCAGTGCCAGGACAGGGGAAGGGACCCAGTACGTC. Its translation is CSARTGEGTQYV.

This clonotype was found many times. The chain combines TRBV7-9 with TRBJ1-3; D gene ambiguous. CDR1 SEHNR and CDR2 FQNEAQ come from the germline V gene (reference sequence). V shed 2 bases and J shed 0 bases, with 8 bases lying between them. The CDR3 loop spans 15 amino acids. CDR3 bases: TGTGCCAGCAGCTTAAACTTAATCTCTGGAAACACCATATATTTT. This gives the protein CASSLNLISGNTIYF.

This clonotype was picked up many times. This chain connects TRBV12-3 or TRBV12-4 to TRBJ1-3; D is ambiguous. Trimming cost V 6 bases and J 0 bases, with 9 bases left between them. This CDR3 comprises 14 residues. CDR3 in DNA: TGTGCCAGCAGAGGACCCAGCTCTGGAAACACCATATATTTT. This encodes CASRGPSSGNTIYF.

Note on this clonotype: This may come from a read error, since a much larger clone is one base off. The rearrangement uses TRBV19 and TRBJ2-2; D remains ambiguous. This CDR3 has 16 amino acids. Germline lookup yields CDR1 LNHDA and CDR2 SQIVND (reference sequence). The CDR3: CAGSPSGQTGTGELFF. DNA for the CDR3: TGTGCCGGTAGTCCCTCCGGCCAAACTGGCACCGGGGAGCTGTTTTTT.